This T cell receptor (beta chain) was documented in a study of blood T cell repertoires in COVID-19. Study background: Some COVID-19 samples were acute and others convalescent; all came from the United States, Italy and Spain.

Germline V CDR1 and CDR2: KGHSH, LQKENI. Losses at the gene ends were 6 bases for V and 6 bases for J; bases not matched to a gene: 6. This CDR3 comprises 13 residues. Libraries were prepared by immunoSEQ multiplex PCR; TCRdb keeps only in-frame clonotypes and omits some of them. Here the sample spans some 40,000 clones, roughly three quarters being singletons. This clone has a single count. This receptor was obtained from a man in his 70s with acute or convalescent COVID-19. V gene TRBV18 combines with J gene TRBJ2-3; 7 positions agree with TRBD1. The sample taken for sequencing was peripheral blood. CDR3 sequence: CASSGQVRDTQYF. CDR3 coding DNA: TGTGCCAGCTCCGGACAGGTCCGCGATACGCAGTATTTT.